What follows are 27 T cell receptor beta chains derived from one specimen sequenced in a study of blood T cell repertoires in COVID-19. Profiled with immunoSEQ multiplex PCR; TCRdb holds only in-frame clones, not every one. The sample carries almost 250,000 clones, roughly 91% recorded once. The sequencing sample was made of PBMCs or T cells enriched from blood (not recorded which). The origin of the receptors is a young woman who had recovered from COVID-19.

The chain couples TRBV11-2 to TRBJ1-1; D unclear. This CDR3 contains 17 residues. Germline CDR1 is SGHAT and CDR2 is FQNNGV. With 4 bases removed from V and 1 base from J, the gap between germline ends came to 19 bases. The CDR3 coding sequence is TGTGCCAGCAGCTCTCTCGGCTTAAAGGCGGAGAACACTGAAGCTTTCTTT. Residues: CASSSLGLKAENTEAFF. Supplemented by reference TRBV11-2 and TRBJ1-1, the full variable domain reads EAGVAQSPRYKIIEKRQSVAFWCNPISGHATLYWYQQILGQGPKLLIQFQNNGVVDDSQLPKDRFSAERLKGVDSTLKIQPAKLEDSAVYLCASSSLGLKAENTEAFFGQGTRLTVV.

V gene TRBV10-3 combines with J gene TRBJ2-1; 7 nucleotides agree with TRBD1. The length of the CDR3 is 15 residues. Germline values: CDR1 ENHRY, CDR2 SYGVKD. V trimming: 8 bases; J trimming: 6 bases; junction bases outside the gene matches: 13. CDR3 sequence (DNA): TGTGCCATCTCGCAAAGGGGGCAGGAAGGCAATGAGCAGTTCTTC. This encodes CAISQRGQEGNEQFF.

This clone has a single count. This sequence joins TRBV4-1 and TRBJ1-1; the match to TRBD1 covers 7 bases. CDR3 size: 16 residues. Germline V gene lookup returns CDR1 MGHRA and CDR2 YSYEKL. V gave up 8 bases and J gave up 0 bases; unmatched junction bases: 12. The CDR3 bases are TGCGCCAGCTGCAGCACGGGGGACAGAGTGAACACTGAAGCTTTCTTT. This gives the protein CASCSTGDRVNTEAFF.

The CDR3 loop is CSVGEWGGNNQPQHF. As DNA, the CDR3 is TGCAGCGTGGGGGAGTGGGGGGGCAACAATCAGCCCCAGCATTTT. This chain connects TRBV29-1 to TRBJ1-5, with D possibly matching TRBD1 (6 bases). The CDR3 sequence is 15 residues long. From germline, CDR1 is SQVTM and CDR2 ANQGSEA. Trimming stripped 6 bases from V and 3 bases from J, with 18 bases between.

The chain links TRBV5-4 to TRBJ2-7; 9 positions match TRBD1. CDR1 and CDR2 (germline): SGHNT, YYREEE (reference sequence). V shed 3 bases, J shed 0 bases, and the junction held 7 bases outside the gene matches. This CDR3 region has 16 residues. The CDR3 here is CASSSGQGTSSYEQYF. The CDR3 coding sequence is TGTGCCAGCAGCTCCGGACAGGGGACAAGCTCCTACGAGCAGTACTTC.

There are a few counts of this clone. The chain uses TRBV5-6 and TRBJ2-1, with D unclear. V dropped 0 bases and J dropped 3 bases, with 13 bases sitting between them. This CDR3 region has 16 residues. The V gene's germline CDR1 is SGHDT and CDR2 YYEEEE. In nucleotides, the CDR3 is TGTGCCAGCAGCTTGGAAAGAGGAGAGATCTACAATGAGCAGTTCTTC. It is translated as CASSLERGEIYNEQFF.

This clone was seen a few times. The CDR3 loop is CASSQDEGVESDTQYF. CDR3 DNA sequence: TGCGCCAGCAGCCAAGATGAAGGGGTGGAATCAGATACGCAGTATTTT. The chain is built from TRBV4-3 and TRBJ2-3; D may be TRBD1 (5 bases). Trimming took 0 bases from V and 4 from J, leaving 14 bases between them. CDR3 length equals 16 residues. Germline values: CDR1 LGHNA, CDR2 YSLEER.

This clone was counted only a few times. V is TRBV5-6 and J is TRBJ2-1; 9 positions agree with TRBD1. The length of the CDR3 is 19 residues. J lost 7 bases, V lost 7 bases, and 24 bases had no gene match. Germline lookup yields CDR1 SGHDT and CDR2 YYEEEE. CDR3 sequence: CASDPGQGGFRRIDNEQFF. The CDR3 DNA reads TGTGCCAGCGACCCGGGACAGGGAGGTTTTAGGAGGATCGATAATGAGCAGTTCTTC. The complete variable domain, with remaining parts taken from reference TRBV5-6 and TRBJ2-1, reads DAGVTQSPTHLIKTRGQQVTLRCSPKSGHDTVSWYQQALGQGPQFIFQYYEEEERQRGNFPDRFSGHQFPNYSSELNVNALLLGDSALYLCASDPGQGGFRRIDNEQFFGPGTRLTVL.

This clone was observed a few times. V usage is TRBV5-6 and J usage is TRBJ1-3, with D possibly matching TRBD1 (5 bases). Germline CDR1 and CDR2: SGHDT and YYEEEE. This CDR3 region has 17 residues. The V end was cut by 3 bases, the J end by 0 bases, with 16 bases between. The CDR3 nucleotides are TGTGCCAGCAGCTCCTCAGGTCTGGGGCGCTCTGGAAACACCATATATTTT. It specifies CASSSSGLGRSGNTIYF.

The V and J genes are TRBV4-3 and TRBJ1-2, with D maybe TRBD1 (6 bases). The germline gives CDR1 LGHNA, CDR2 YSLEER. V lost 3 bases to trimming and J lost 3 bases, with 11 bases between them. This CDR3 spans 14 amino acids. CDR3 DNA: TGCGCCAGCAGCCACAGGGGTTTGGACTATGGCTACACCTTC. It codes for CASSHRGLDYGYTF.

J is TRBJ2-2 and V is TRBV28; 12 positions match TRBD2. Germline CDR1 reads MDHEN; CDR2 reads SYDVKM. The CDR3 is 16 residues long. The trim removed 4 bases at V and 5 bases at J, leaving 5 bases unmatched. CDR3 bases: TGTGCCAGCAGTTCTCCCGGGACTAGCGGGACCGGGGAGCTGTTTTTT. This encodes CASSSPGTSGTGELFF.

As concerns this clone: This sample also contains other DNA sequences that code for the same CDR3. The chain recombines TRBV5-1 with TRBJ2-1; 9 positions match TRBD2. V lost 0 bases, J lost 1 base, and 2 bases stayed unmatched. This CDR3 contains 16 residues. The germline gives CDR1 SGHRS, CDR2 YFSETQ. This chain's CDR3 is CASSLGSGSSYNEQFF. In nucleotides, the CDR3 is TGCGCCAGCAGCTTGGGTAGCGGGAGTTCCTACAATGAGCAGTTCTTC. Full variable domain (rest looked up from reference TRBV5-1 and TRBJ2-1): KAGVTQTPRYLIKTRGQQVTLSCSPISGHRSVSWYQQTPGQGLQFLFEYFSETQRNKGNFPGRFSGRQFSNSRSEMNVSTLELGDSALYLCASSLGSGSSYNEQFFGPGTRLTVL.

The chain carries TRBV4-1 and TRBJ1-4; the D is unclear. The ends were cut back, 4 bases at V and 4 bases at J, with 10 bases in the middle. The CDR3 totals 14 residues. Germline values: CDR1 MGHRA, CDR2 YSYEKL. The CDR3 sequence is CASSPDGGNEKLFF. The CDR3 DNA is TGCGCCAGCAGCCCGGACGGAGGTAATGAAAAACTGTTTTTT.

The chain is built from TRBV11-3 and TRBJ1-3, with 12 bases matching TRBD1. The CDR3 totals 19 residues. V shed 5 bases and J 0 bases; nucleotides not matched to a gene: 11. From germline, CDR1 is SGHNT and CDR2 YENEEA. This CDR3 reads CASSTPGQGAFLSGNTIYF. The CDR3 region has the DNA TGTGCCAGCAGCACACCGGGACAGGGGGCCTTCCTCTCTGGAAACACCATATATTTT.

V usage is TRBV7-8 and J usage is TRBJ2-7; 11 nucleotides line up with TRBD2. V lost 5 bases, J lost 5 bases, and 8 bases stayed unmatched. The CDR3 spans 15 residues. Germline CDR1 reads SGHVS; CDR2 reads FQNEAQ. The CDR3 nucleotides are TGTGCCAGCAGCAGTAGCGGGAGGGCCAACAACGAGCAGTACTTC. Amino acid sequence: CASSSSGRANNEQYF. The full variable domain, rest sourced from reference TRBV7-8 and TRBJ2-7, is GAGVSQSPRYKVAKRGQDVALRCDPISGHVSLFWYQQALGQGPEFLTYFQNEAQLDKSGLPSDRFFAERPEGSVSTLKIQRTQQEDSAVYLCASSSSGRANNEQYFGPGTRLTVT.

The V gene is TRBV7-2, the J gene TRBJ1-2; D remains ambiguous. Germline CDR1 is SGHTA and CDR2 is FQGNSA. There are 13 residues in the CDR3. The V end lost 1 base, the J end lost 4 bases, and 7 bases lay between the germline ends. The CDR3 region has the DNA TGTGCCAGCAGCTTAGATTCAGTCTATGGCTACACCTTC. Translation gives CASSLDSVYGYTF.

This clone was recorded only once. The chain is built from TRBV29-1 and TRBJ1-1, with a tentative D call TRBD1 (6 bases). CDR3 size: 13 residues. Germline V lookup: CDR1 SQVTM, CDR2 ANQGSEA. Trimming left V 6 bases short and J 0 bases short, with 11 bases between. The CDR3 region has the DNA TGCAGCGTCCGGACAGATATGAACACTGAAGCTTTCTTT. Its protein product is CSVRTDMNTEAFF.

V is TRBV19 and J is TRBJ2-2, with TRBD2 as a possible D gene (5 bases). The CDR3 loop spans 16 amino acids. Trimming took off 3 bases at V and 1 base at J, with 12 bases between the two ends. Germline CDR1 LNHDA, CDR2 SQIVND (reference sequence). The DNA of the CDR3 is TGTGCCAGTAGTATTTTGAGGGAGTGGAACACCGGGGAGCTGTTTTTT. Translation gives CASSILREWNTGELFF.

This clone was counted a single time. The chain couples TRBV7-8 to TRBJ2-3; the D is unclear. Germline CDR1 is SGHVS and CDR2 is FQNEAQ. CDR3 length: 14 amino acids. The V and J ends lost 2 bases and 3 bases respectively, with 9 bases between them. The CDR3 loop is CASSLNSLTDTQYF. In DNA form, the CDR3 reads TGTGCCAGCAGCTTAAACAGTTTAACAGATACGCAGTATTTT.

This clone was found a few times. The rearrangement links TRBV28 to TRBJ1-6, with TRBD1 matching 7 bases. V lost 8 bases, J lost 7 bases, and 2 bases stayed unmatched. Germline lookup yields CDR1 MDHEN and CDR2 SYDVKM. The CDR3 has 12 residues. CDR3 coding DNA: TGTGCCAGCGGACAGGAAAATTCACCCCTCCACTTT. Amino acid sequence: CASGQENSPLHF. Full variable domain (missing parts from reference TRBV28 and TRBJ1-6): DVKVTQSSRYLVKRTGEKVFLECVQDMDHENMFWYRQDPGLGLRLIYFSYDVKMKEKGDIPEGYSVSREKKERFSLILESASTNQTSMYLCASGQENSPLHFGNGTRLTVT.

The CDR3 nucleotides read TGTGCCAGCATCAGACTAGTCCCGAGCACAGATACGCAGTATTTT. Amino acid sequence: CASIRLVPSTDTQYF. The gene calls are TRBV2 and TRBJ2-3, with a weak D call TRBD2 (6 bases). The CDR3 runs to 15 residues. Germline lookup yields CDR1 SNHLY and CDR2 FYNNEI. Trimming stripped 7 bases from V and 0 bases from J, with 14 bases between.

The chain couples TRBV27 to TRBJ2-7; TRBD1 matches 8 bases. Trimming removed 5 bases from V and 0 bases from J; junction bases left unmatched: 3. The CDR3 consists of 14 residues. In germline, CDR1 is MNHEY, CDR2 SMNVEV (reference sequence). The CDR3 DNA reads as TGTGCCAGCAGTCCGGACAGGGTCTCCTACGAGCAGTACTTC. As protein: CASSPDRVSYEQYF.

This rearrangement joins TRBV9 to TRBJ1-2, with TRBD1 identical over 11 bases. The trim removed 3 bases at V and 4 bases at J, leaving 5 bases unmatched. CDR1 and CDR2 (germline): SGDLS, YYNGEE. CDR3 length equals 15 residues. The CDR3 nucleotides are TGTGCCAGCAGCGGGACAGGGGGCGCGCGCTATGGCTACACCTTC. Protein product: CASSGTGGARYGYTF.

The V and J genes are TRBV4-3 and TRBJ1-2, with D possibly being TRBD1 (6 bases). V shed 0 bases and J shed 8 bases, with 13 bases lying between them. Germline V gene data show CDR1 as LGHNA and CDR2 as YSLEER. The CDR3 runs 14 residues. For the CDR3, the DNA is TGCGCCAGCAGCCAAGAATTCTGGGGGGGCGGCTACACCTTC. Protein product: CASSQEFWGGGYTF.

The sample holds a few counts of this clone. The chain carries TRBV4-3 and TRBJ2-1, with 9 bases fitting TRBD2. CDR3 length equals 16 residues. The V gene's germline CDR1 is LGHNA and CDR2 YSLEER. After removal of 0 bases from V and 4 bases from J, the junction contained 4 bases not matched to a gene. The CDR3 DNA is TGCGCCAGCAGCCAAGAAACGGCGGGAGGGTACAATGAGCAGTTCTTC. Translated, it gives CASSQETAGGYNEQFF.

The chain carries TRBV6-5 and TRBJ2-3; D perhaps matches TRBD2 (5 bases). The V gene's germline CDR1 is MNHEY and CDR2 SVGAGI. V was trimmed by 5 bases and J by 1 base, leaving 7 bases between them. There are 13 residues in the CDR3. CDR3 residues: CASSPRGTDTQYF. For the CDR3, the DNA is TGTGCCAGCAGTCCGCGGGGCACAGATACGCAGTATTTT.

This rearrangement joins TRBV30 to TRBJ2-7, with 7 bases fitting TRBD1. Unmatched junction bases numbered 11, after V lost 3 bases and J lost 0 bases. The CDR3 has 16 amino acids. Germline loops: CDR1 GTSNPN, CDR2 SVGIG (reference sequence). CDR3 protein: CAWSSDLGGPSYEQYF. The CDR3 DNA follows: TGTGCCTGGAGCTCTGACCTAGGGGGCCCCTCCTACGAGCAGTACTTC.